This T cell receptor beta chain came from a study of cytomegalovirus exposure and HLA in healthy donors. Study-level results: Later analysis associated a missense DCLRE1C variant with TCR beta V- and J-gene trimming. CMV serostatus stood as the only immune exposure information on hand.

Of note for this clone: Antigen specificity is unknown.

This CDR3 has 15 amino acids. Per germline, CDR1 SGDLS and CDR2 YYNGEE. V gave up 3 bases and J gave up 2 bases; unmatched junction bases: 5. Amplification used 60 Vbeta primers and 13 Jbeta primers. Sequencing was performed with immunoSEQ multiplex PCR; in TCRdb, only in-frame clones are kept and a portion is missing. Of about 170,000 clones in the sample, over 65% were seen once. The sequence derives from a female donor in good health and CMV-seronegative. The gene calls are TRBV9 and TRBJ2-3, with TRBD2 matching over 8 bases. Sequencing used PBMCs. CDR3 protein: CASSGQRGFTDTQYF. The CDR3 region has the DNA TGTGCCAGCAGCGGACAGCGGGGGTTCACAGATACGCAGTATTTT. The whole variable domain, remainder taken from reference TRBV9 and TRBJ2-3, is DSGVTQTPKHLITATGQRVTLRCSPRSGDLSVYWYQQSLDQGLQFLIQYYNGEERAKGNILERFSAQQFPDLHSELNLSSLELGDSALYFCASSGQRGFTDTQYFGPGTRLTVL.